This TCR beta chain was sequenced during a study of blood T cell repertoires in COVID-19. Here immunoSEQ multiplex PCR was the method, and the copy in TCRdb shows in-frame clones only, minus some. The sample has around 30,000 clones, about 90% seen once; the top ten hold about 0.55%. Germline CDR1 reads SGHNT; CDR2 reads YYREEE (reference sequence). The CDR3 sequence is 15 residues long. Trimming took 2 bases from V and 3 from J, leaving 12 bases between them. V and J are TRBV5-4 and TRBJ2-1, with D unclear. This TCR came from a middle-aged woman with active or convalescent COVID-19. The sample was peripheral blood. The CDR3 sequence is CASSLRLGLYNEQFF. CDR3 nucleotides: TGTGCCAGCAGCTTAAGGCTAGGCCTCTACAATGAGCAGTTCTTC.